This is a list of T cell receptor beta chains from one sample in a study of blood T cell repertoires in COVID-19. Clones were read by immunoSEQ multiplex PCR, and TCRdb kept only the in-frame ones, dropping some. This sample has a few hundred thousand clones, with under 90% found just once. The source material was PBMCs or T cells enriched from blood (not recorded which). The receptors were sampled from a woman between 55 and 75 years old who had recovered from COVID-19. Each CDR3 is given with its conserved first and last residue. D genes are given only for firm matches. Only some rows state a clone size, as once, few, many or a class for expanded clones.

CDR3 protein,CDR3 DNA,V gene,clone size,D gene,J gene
CASSIQGNTEAFF,TGTGCCAGCAGCATACAGGGGAACACTGAAGCTTTCTTT,TRBV11-1,-,-,TRBJ1-1
CASSPWDRGTEAFF,TGTGCCAGCAGTCCCTGGGACAGGGGCACTGAAGCTTTCTTT,TRBV27,-,TRBD1,TRBJ1-1
CASRVQDSLPYEQYF,TGTGCCAGCAGGGTCCAGGACAGTCTTCCCTACGAGCAGTACTTC,TRBV5-6,-,-,TRBJ2-7
CASSRGESPLHF,TGTGCCAGCAGTCGCGGAGAGTCACCCCTCCACTTT,TRBV12-3/TRBV12-4,-,-,TRBJ1-6
CASGVGGSNEQFF,TGCGCCAGCGGGGTCGGGGGGAGCAATGAGCAGTTCTTC,TRBV5-1,-,TRBD2,TRBJ2-1
CASSVGQGTLNEQFF,TGTGCCAGCAGCGTAGGGCAGGGGACCCTCAATGAGCAGTTCTTC,TRBV9,-,-,TRBJ2-1
CASSPDRGLITEAFF,TGTGCCAGCAGCCCCGACAGGGGGCTTATCACTGAAGCTTTCTTT,TRBV5-6,few,TRBD1,TRBJ1-1
CASSEGSGIYGYTF,TGTGCCAGCTCTGAGGGCAGCGGAATCTATGGCTACACCTTC,TRBV18,-,-,TRBJ1-2
CASSPLDRGSSKPPYF,TGCGCCAGCAGCCCGTTGGACAGGGGCTCTTCGAAACCCCCGTACTTC,TRBV5-1,-,TRBD1,TRBJ2-4
CASSGRGFGEKLFF,TGTGCCAGCAGTGGCAGGGGCTTCGGTGAAAAACTGTTTTTT,TRBV2,-,-,TRBJ1-4
CASSFGRGAYNEQFF,TGTGCCAGCAGCTTCGGACGGGGGGCCTACAATGAGCAGTTCTTC,TRBV7-3,-,TRBD2,TRBJ2-1
CATSRPADSFYEQYF,TGTGCCACCAGCCGTCCCGCCGACAGTTTCTACGAGCAGTACTTC,TRBV15,-,-,TRBJ2-7
CASSLESGVTGELFF,TGTGCCAGCAGCTTAGAGTCGGGGGTCACCGGGGAGCTGTTTTTT,TRBV7-8,-,-,TRBJ2-2
CASSEATRGFGYQETQYF,TGTGCCAGCAGTGAGGCGACTAGGGGTTTTGGGTACCAAGAGACCCAGTACTTC,TRBV2,-,-,TRBJ2-5
CASSLGGDNYGYTF,TGTGCCAGCAGCTTGGGCGGGGATAACTATGGCTACACCTTC,TRBV5-4,once,-,TRBJ1-2
CASIRLAPYEQYF,TGTGCCAGCATACGCCTAGCCCCCTACGAGCAGTACTTC,TRBV6-5,-,-,TRBJ2-7
CASSGQGAKDSPLHF,TGTGCCAGCAGTGGACAGGGGGCGAAGGATTCACCCCTCCACTTT,TRBV2,-,TRBD1,TRBJ1-6
CASSWAVKETQYF,TGTGCCAGCAGTTGGGCCGTAAAAGAGACCCAGTACTTC,TRBV6-2/TRBV6-3,once,-,TRBJ2-5
CASSIYSRGTYEQYF,TGTGCCAGTAGTATTTATAGTAGAGGTACCTACGAGCAGTACTTC,TRBV19,-,-,TRBJ2-7
CASSRAQNTEAFF,TGTGCCAGCAGTCGCGCGCAGAACACTGAAGCTTTCTTT,TRBV6-5,many,-,TRBJ1-1
CASSRDRVYYEQYF,TGTGCCAGCAGTCGGGACAGGGTGTATTACGAGCAGTACTTC,TRBV27,-,TRBD1,TRBJ2-7
CASSGAGLYNSPLHF,TGTGCCAGCAGTGGGGCAGGCTTGTATAATTCACCCCTCCACTTT,TRBV2,-,-,TRBJ1-6
CASSRGQGDQPQHF,TGTGCCAGCAGTAGAGGACAGGGTGATCAGCCCCAGCATTTT,TRBV2,-,TRBD1,TRBJ1-5
CASSLEGYNNEQFF,TGTGCCAGCAGCCTCGAGGGCTATAACAATGAGCAGTTCTTC,TRBV11-3,-,-,TRBJ2-1
CASSVRQTSTDTQYF,TGTGCCAGCAGTGTCCGACAGACTAGCACAGATACGCAGTATTTT,TRBV2,-,-,TRBJ2-3
CASSAQSSGGANEQFF,TGTGCCAGCAGCGCCCAGTCTAGCGGGGGGGCCAATGAGCAGTTCTTC,TRBV7-2,-,TRBD2,TRBJ2-1
CASSLQGWQETQYF,TGTGCCAGTAGCCTACAGGGATGGCAAGAGACCCAGTACTTC,TRBV19,-,-,TRBJ2-5
CASSIGREQPQHF,TGTGCCAGTAGTATAGGTAGGGAGCAGCCCCAGCATTTT,TRBV19,-,-,TRBJ1-5
CASSPPSKPGNTIYF,TGTGCCAGCTCACCACCGTCTAAGCCTGGAAACACCATATATTTT,TRBV18,-,-,TRBJ1-3
CASSTLPGDTEAFF,TGTGCCAGCAGCACTCTTCCAGGGGACACTGAAGCTTTCTTT,TRBV9,-,-,TRBJ1-1
CASSFLRTDTQYF,TGTGCCAGCAGCTTCCTTCGGACAGATACGCAGTATTTT,TRBV2,-,-,TRBJ2-3
CATDSDETQYF,TGTGCCACAGACTCGGATGAGACCCAGTACTTC,TRBV19,-,-,TRBJ2-5
CASSYVRQGGNYGYTF,TGTGCCAGCAGTTATGTGAGACAGGGTGGTAACTATGGCTACACCTTC,TRBV6-6,-,TRBD1,TRBJ1-2
CASMTGGITEAFF,TGTGCCAGCATGACAGGGGGAATCACTGAAGCTTTCTTT,TRBV7-2,-,TRBD1,TRBJ1-1
CASSPGTPNTEAFF,TGTGCCAGCTCGCCGGGGACTCCGAACACTGAAGCTTTCTTT,TRBV18,-,-,TRBJ1-1
CASNPRGYTEAFF,TGTGCCAGTAACCCCAGGGGGTACACTGAAGCTTTCTTT,TRBV19,-,TRBD1,TRBJ1-1
CASSSPGQGGAQPQHF,TGTGCCAGCAGTTCGCCGGGACAGGGGGGAGCACAGCCCCAGCATTTT,TRBV28,-,TRBD1,TRBJ1-5
CASSSWTNVNSYEQYF,TGTGCCAGCAGCTCGTGGACAAACGTTAACTCCTACGAGCAGTACTTC,TRBV11-2,-,-,TRBJ2-7
CASSSYRGLQETQYF,TGTGCCAGCAGCTCTTACAGGGGTCTTCAAGAGACCCAGTACTTC,TRBV7-2,-,TRBD1,TRBJ2-5
CASSLARAGVTGELFF,TGTGCCAGCAGCTTAGCGAGAGCAGGGGTGACCGGGGAGCTGTTTTTT,TRBV11-1,-,-,TRBJ2-2
CASSNLMTGRNEQYF,TGTGCCAGTAGTAACCTCATGACAGGACGGAACGAGCAGTACTTC,TRBV19,-,-,TRBJ2-7
CASSTDRASSYEQYF,TGTGCCAGTAGTACCGACAGGGCGAGCTCCTACGAGCAGTACTTC,TRBV19,-,TRBD1,TRBJ2-7
CASGSQAGGPVGEQFF,TGTGCTAGTGGTTCCCAAGCGGGAGGGCCGGTAGGGGAGCAGTTCTTC,TRBV12-5,-,TRBD2,TRBJ2-1
CASSSQRQGTNTGELFF,TGTGCCAGCAGCTCACAGAGGCAGGGCACGAACACCGGGGAGCTGTTTTTT,TRBV7-2,-,-,TRBJ2-2
CASSYTGTANTGELFF,TGTGCCAGCAGTTACACCGGGACAGCGAACACCGGGGAGCTGTTTTTT,TRBV6-5,few,TRBD1,TRBJ2-2
CASSLEREKYTGELFF,TGCGCCAGCAGCTTGGAGCGGGAGAAGTATACCGGGGAGCTGTTTTTT,TRBV5-1,-,TRBD2,TRBJ2-2
CASSLRWGSGTEAFF,TGCGCCAGCAGCTTGCGATGGGGCTCTGGCACTGAAGCTTTCTTT,TRBV5-1,-,-,TRBJ1-1
CATSRETSAGQYF,TGTGCCACCAGCAGAGAAACTTCGGCGGGGCAGTACTTC,TRBV15,-,-,TRBJ2-7
CASSIEGSSYEQYF,TGTGCCAGTAGTATCGAGGGAAGCTCCTACGAGCAGTACTTC,TRBV19,-,-,TRBJ2-7
CASSYGDRVWEKLFF,TGTGCCAGCAGTTACGGCGACAGGGTGTGGGAAAAACTGTTTTTT,TRBV6-5,-,TRBD1,TRBJ1-4
CASSSTQGARYF,TGTGCCAGTAGTTCGACACAGGGGGCTAGGTACTTC,TRBV19,-,TRBD1,TRBJ2-7
CASSLRQGTGYGYTF,TGTGCCAGCAGCCTCCGACAGGGAACAGGGTATGGCTACACCTTC,TRBV7-8,-,TRBD1,TRBJ1-2
CAISGRGNTEAFF,TGTGCCATCAGTGGCCGGGGGAACACTGAAGCTTTCTTT,TRBV10-3,-,-,TRBJ1-1